The present T cell receptor (beta chain) was sequenced within a study of CXCR3-negative and CXCR3-positive naive CD8 T cells. Regarding this clonotype: Antigen unknown.

CDR3 size: 13 residues. Per germline, CDR1 MNHEY and CDR2 SVGEGT. Whole-study findings and limits: TRBV-TRBJ usage was similar across naive CXCR3 subsets but distinct in memory cells.

UMI-labeled 5' RACE yielded the TRB cDNA libraries. TCRdb reworked the 5' RACE reads into one entry per CDR3 protein, no DNA. The sample includes about 90,000 distinct CDR3 sequences. Sorts that each held 280,000 or so cells were run in triplicate for every CD8+ T cell subset. By phenotype, naive CD8+ T cells were CD45RO-CCR7+CD27+CD95-. The J gene is TRBJ2-5, the V gene TRBV6-2 or TRBV6-3; the D gene TCRdb calls, TRBD1, cannot be checked with no DNA. This TCR derives from a human donor in good health. Some clones in this sample may be carry-over from other donors' samples. Sequencing input: naive CXCR3- CD8+ T cells from blood. Subset reported: CD45RO-CCR7+CD27+CD95- naive CD8+ T cells lacking CXCR3 (TNR3-). CDR3 in amino acids: CASSFGASETQYF.